This TCR beta chain was sequenced during a study of blood T cells in healthy people across ages. Findings and caveats of the study: The lack of PBMC sorting stopped any conclusive naive versus antigen-experienced comparison.

This clonotype showed up just a few times. Its antigen is still unknown. Trimming removed 6 bases at V and 3 bases at J, with 9 bases between. The CDR3 spans 13 residues. With each sample, at least 5 micrograms of total RNA were extracted. A second roughly 7 to 11 cycle PCR used barcoded and J-beta primers. TCRdb ran MiXCR on the 5' RACE reads and lists one entry per CDR3 protein. The sample has 800,000 to 950,000 distinct CDR3 sequences, around 48% seen once. The rearrangement uses TRBV12-3 or TRBV12-4 and TRBJ1-5, with a tentative D call TRBD1 (6 bases). The sequenced material came from blood. This clonotype originated in a man aged 25-45 years in good health. CDR3 nucleotides: TGTGCCAGCAGAGGACAGAACAATCAGCCCCAGCATTTT. This gives the protein CASRGQNNQPQHF.